This TCR beta chain is drawn from a study of T cells in Graves' hyperthyroidism and ophthalmopathy. Graves' hyperthyroidism was deemed stable given no ophthalmopathy progression within 18 months. Diagnosis of hyperthyroidism was new in patients aged 18 to 65, and its duration was under 2 months. From 10 ml of fresh peripheral blood, PBMCs were isolated. Researchers amplified the TCR beta CDR3 regions from RNA transcripts. First-round RT-PCR targeting the TCR CDR3 was performed with the HTBI primer set. From the multiplex PCR reads, TCRdb called clonotypes with MiXCR, one entry per CDR3 protein. This table holds some 510,000 distinct CDR3 sequences, roughly 20% found once. There are 14 residues in the CDR3. Germline V gene lookup returns CDR1 SGHVS and CDR2 FNYEAQ. Losses at the gene ends were 5 bases for V and 4 bases for J; bases not matched to a gene: 7.

The receptor was derived from a man aged 18 to 29 with Graves' hyperthyroidism. What was sequenced was blood. The chain is built from TRBV7-6 and TRBJ1-1, with TRBD1 identical over 7 bases. The CDR3: CASSETGTTTEAFF. The CDR3 coding sequence is TGTGCCAGCAGCGAGACAGGGACGACCACTGAAGCTTTCTTT.